This TCR beta chain originates from a study of cytomegalovirus exposure and HLA in healthy donors. Study outcomes and limitations: Judged likely to be a sequencing artifact was a cluster of highly shared sequence variants. Researchers left out some V segments, among them TRBV6-2 and TRBV6-3, as indistinguishable. According to the study, 160 or so TCR beta chains were cytomegalovirus-associated.

The V gene lost 4 bases and the J gene lost 3 bases, with 16 bases spanning the gap. There are 15 residues in the CDR3. Germline lookup yields CDR1 PRHDT and CDR2 FYEKMQ (reference sequence). With regard to this clone: Antigen: not known.

The donors (healthy individuals) were bone marrow donors. The PCR ran on 60 Vbeta and 13 Jbeta primers. Clones were read by immunoSEQ multiplex PCR, and TCRdb kept only the in-frame ones, dropping some. This sample has approximately 140,000 clones, with about four fifths found just once. Sequencing was performed on PBMCs. V and J are TRBV13 and TRBJ2-7; a weak D match, TRBD2 (6 bases). The receptor's source is a human donor in good health. CDR3 protein: CASSSRAGPYYEQYF. The CDR3 DNA reads as TGTGCCAGCAGCTCTAGGGCGGGGCCTTACTACGAGCAGTACTTC. Combining the CDR3 with reference TRBV13 and TRBJ2-7 gives the whole variable domain AAGVIQSPRHLIKEKRETATLKCYPIPRHDTVYWYQQGPGQDPQFLISFYEKMQSDKGSIPDRFSAQQFSDYHSELNMSSLELGDSALYFCASSSRAGPYYEQYFGPGTRLTVT.